The clone carrying this T cell receptor beta chain was detected ten times or more. Its antigen is currently unknown. These data are taken from a study of early T cells in non-severe SARS-CoV-2 infection. In the study overall: Sequenced material consisted of bulk RNA (from unsorted whole blood), and chains were unpaired. Study-wide findings and caveats: The matching step, a VDJdb search, favored anti-spike CD8 responses and missed private and CD4 specificities.

Per the germline V gene, CDR1 is LGHNA and CDR2 is YSLEER. With 5 bases clipped from V and 5 bases from J, the junction kept 5 bases outside the gene matches. CDR3 size: 15 residues. Separate cDNA molecules each had unique molecular identifiers attached to them. TCRdb called the 5' RACE reads again in MiXCR, with one record for every CDR3 protein. Of some 89,000 distinct CDR3 sequences listed, more than 9.5% are singletons. The specimen comprised whole blood, sampled at baseline. The receptor's source is an adult who was a healthcare worker with PCR-confirmed SARS-CoV-2 infection or an uninfected control (not recorded which). The rearrangement joins TRBV4-3 to TRBJ2-1, with 11 bases identical to TRBD1. The CDR3 region is CASSIRDRGNNEQFF. CDR3 coding DNA: TGCGCCAGCAGCATCCGGGACAGGGGGAACAATGAGCAGTTCTTC.